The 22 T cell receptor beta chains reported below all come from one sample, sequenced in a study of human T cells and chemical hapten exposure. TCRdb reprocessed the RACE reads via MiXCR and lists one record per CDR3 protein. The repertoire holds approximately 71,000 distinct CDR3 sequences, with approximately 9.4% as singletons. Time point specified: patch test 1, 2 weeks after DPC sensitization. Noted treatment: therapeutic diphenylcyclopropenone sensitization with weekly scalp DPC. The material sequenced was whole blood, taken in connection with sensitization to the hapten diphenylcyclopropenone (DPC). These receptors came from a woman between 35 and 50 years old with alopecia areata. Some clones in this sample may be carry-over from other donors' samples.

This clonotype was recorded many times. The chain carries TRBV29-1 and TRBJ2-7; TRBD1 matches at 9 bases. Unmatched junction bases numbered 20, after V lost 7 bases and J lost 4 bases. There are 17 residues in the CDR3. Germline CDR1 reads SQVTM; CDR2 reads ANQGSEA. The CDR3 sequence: CSATDRGVVSGNYEQYF. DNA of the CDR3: TGCAGCGCAACGGACAGGGGAGTGGTTTCGGGTAATTACGAGCAGTACTTC.

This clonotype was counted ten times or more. The CDR3 nucleotides read TGTGCCAGCAGCCAATCCTACACCAGCTCCTATAATTCACCCCTCCACTTT. Amino acid sequence: CASSQSYTSSYNSPLHF. V and J are TRBV3-1 and TRBJ1-6, with D hard to call. CDR1 and CDR2 (germline): LGHDT, YNNKEL (reference sequence). Between the trimmed V and J ends, which lost 2 bases and 0 bases, there was a span of 11 bases. The CDR3 consists of 17 residues.

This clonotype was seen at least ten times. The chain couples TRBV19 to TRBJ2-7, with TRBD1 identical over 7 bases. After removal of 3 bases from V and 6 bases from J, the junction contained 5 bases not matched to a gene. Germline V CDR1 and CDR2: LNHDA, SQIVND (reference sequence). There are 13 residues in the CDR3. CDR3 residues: CASSIDRESEQYF. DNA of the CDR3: TGTGCCAGTAGTATCGACAGGGAAAGCGAGCAGTACTTC.

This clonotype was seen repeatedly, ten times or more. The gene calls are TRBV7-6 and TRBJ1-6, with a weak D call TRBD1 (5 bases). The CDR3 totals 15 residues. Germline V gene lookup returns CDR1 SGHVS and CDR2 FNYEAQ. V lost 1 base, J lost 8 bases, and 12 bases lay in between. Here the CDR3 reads CASSLGGTSYSPLHF. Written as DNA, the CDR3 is TGTGCCAGCAGCTTAGGAGGGACCAGCTATTCACCCCTCCACTTT.

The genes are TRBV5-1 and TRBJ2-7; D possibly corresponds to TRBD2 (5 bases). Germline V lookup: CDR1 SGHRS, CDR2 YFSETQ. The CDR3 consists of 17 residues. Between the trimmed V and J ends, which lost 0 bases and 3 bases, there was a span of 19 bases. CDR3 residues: CASSLGGGSPLYYEQYF. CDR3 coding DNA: TGCGCCAGCAGCTTGGGTGGCGGGTCCCCTTTATACTACGAGCAGTACTTC.

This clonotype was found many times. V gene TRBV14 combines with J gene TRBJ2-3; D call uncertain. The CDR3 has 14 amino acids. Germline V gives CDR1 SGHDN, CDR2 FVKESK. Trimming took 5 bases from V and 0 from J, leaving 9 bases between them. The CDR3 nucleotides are TGTGCCAGCAGCTCCGGTTTTAGCACAGATACGCAGTATTTT. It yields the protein CASSSGFSTDTQYF.

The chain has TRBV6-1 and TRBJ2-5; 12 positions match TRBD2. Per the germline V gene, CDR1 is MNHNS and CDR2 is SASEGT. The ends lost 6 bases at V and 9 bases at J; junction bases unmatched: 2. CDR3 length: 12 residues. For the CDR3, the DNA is TGTGCCAGCAGCCCTAGCGGGGGGGCCCAGTACTTC. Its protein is CASSPSGGAQYF.

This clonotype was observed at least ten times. The CDR3 region has the DNA TGCGCCAGCAGCCAAGACCCGGCAAGCTCTGGAAACACCATATATTTT. It translates to CASSQDPASSGNTIYF. V gene TRBV4-3 combines with J gene TRBJ1-3; D is unresolved. Germline assignment: CDR1 LGHNA and CDR2 YSLEER. Between the trimmed V and J ends, which lost 0 bases and 0 bases, there was a span of 9 bases. CDR3 length: 16 residues.

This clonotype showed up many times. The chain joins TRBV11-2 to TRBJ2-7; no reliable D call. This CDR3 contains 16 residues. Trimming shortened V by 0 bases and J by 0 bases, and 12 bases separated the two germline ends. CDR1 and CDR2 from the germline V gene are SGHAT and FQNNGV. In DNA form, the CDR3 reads TGTGCCAGCAGCTTAGATCTTTTAATAGGCTCCTACGAGCAGTACTTC. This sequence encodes CASSLDLLIGSYEQYF.

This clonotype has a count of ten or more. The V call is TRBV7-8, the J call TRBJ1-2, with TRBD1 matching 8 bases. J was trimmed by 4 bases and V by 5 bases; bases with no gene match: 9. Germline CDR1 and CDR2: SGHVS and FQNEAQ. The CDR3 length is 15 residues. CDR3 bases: TGTGCCAGCAGCCTAGGGACAGGTTCCCCCTATGGCTACACCTTC. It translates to CASSLGTGSPYGYTF.

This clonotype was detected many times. The CDR3 loop is CASSKAGRGRVDTQYF. In nucleotides, the CDR3 is TGTGCCAGCAGCAAAGCGGGAAGGGGGCGAGTGGATACGCAGTATTTT. The chain links TRBV21-1 to TRBJ2-3; the tabulated D call, TRBD1, remains unverified against the DNA. TRBV21-1 is a known pseudogene. The CDR3 runs 16 residues.

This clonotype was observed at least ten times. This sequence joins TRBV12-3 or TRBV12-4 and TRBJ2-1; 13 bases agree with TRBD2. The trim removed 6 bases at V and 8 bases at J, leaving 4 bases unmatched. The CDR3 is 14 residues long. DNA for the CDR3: TGTGCCAGCAGGACTAGCGGGGGGAGGGATGAGCAGTTCTTC. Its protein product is CASRTSGGRDEQFF.

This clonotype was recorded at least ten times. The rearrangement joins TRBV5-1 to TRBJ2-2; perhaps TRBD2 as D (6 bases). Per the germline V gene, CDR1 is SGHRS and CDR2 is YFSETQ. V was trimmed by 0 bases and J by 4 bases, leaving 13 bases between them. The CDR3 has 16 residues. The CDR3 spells CASSLDWRRGTGELFF. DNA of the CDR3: TGCGCCAGCAGCTTGGATTGGCGGCGGGGCACCGGGGAGCTGTTTTTT.

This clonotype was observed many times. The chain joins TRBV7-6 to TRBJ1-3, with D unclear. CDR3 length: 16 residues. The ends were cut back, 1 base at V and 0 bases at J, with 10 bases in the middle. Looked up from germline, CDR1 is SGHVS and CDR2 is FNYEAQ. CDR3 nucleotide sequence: TGTGCCAGCAGCTTAGACCCGGGAAGCTCTGGAAACACCATATATTTT. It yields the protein CASSLDPGSSGNTIYF.

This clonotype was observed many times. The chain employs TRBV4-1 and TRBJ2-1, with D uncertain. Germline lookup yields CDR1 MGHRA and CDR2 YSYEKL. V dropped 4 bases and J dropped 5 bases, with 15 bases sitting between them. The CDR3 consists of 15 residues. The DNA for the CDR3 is TGCGCCAGCAGCCTAGCCGGACCCGCCGACAATGAGCAGTTCTTC. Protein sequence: CASSLAGPADNEQFF.

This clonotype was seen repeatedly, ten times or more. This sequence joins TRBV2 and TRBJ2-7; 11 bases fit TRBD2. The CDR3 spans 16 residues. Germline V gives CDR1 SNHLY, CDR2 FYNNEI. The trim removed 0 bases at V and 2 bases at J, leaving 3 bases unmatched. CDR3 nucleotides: TGTGCCAGCAGTGAAGCGCTGACTAGCGGGGCCTACGAGCAGTACTTC. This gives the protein CASSEALTSGAYEQYF.

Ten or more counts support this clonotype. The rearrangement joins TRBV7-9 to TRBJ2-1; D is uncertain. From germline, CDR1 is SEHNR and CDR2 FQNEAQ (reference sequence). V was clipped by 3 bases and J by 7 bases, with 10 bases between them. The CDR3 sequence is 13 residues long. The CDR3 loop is CASSFLNGNEQFF. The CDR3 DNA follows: TGTGCCAGCAGCTTTTTAAATGGAAATGAGCAGTTCTTC.

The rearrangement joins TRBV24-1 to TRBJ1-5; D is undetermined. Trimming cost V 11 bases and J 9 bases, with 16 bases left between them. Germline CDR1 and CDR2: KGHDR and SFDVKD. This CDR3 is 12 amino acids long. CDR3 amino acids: CARGSGSRPQHF. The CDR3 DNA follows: TGTGCCAGAGGTTCGGGGTCACGGCCCCAGCATTTT.

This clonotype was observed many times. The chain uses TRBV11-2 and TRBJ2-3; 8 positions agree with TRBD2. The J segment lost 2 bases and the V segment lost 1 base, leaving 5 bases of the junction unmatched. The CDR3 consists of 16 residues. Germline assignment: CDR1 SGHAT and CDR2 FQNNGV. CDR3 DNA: TGTGCCAGCAGCTTAGCCAGCGGGGGCATCACAGATACGCAGTATTTT. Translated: CASSLASGGITDTQYF.

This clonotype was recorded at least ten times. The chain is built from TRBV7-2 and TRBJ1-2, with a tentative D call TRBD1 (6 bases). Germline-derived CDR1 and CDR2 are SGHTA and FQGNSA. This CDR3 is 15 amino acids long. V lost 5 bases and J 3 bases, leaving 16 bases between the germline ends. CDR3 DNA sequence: TGTGCCAGCAGCCCCCGGGGAGGGGGTTACTATGGCTACACCTTC. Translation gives CASSPRGGGYYGYTF.

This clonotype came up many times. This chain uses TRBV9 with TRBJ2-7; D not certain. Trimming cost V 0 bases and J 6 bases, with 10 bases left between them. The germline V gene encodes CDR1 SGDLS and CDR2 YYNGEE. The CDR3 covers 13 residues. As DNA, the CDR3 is TGTGCCAGCAGCGTAGGACTTTTGTCCGAGCAGTACTTC. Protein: CASSVGLLSEQYF. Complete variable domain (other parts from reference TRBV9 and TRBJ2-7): DSGVTQTPKHLITATGQRVTLRCSPRSGDLSVYWYQQSLDQGLQFLIQYYNGEERAKGNILERFSAQQFPDLHSELNLSSLELGDSALYFCASSVGLLSEQYFGPGTRLTVT.

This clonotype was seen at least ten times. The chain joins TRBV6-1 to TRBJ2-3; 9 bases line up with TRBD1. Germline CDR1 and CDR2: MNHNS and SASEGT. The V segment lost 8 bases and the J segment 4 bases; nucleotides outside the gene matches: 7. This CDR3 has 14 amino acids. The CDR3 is CASRKTGGADTQYF. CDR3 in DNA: TGTGCCAGCCGTAAAACAGGGGGCGCAGATACGCAGTATTTT.